This T cell receptor (beta chain) stems from a study of cytomegalovirus exposure and HLA in healthy donors. In the PCR, 60 Vbeta and 13 Jbeta primers were used. Sequencing was performed with immunoSEQ multiplex PCR; in TCRdb, only in-frame clones are kept and a portion is missing. The sample contains about 130,000 clones, 80% of which appear only once. Sequenced: PBMCs. The receptor comes from a male donor in good health and CMV-seronegative.

The CDR3 DNA reads as TGTGCCAGCAGCTTGGGATTTAGGACAGGGGGCGTCACCGGGGAGCTGTTTTTT. Its translation: CASSLGFRTGGVTGELFF. The gene calls are TRBV5-4 and TRBJ2-2, with 11 nucleotides matching TRBD1. In germline, CDR1 is SGHNT, CDR2 YYREEE (reference sequence). The CDR3 is 18 residues long. The V segment lost 0 bases and the J segment 4 bases; nucleotides outside the gene matches: 8. The whole variable domain, filled in from reference TRBV5-4 and TRBJ2-2, reads ETGVTQSPTHLIKTRGQQVTLRCSSQSGHNTVSWYQQALGQGPQFIFQYYREEENGRGNFPPRFSGLQFPNYSSELNVNALELDDSALYLCASSLGFRTGGVTGELFFGEGSRLTVL.